Each of the 16 T cell receptor beta chains below was sequenced from the same sample in a study of cytomegalovirus exposure and HLA in healthy donors. The assay was immunoSEQ multiplex PCR, and TCRdb's table has in-frame clones only and misses some. The sample yields over 200,000 clones, approximately 87% seen once. The sample taken for sequencing was PBMCs. These receptors were collected from a woman aged 18-29 years in good health and CMV-seronegative.

The chain has TRBV10-1 and TRBJ1-5; D is ambiguous. Germline V lookup: CDR1 WNHNN, CDR2 SYGVQD (reference sequence). Trimming shortened V by 5 bases and J by 4 bases, and 9 bases separated the two germline ends. The CDR3 is made up of 13 amino acids. CDR3 in amino acids: CASSSGPNQPQHF. CDR3 DNA: TGCGCCAGCAGTTCCGGACCGAATCAGCCCCAGCATTTT.

The V and J genes are TRBV9 and TRBJ2-1; TRBD1 or TRBD2 may be the D gene (5 bases each). Deletions cut 0 bases from V and 6 bases from J, with 7 bases between. This CDR3 comprises 13 residues. The germline V gene has CDR1 SGDLS and CDR2 YYNGEE. Here the CDR3 reads CASSVGGVNEQFF. Here the CDR3 DNA reads TGTGCCAGCAGCGTAGGAGGGGTCAATGAGCAGTTCTTC.

This clone was recorded once. The chain has TRBV30 and TRBJ2-2; D unresolved. V was cut by 0 bases and J by 2 bases, with 4 bases left in between. The CDR3 is 13 amino acids. CDR1 GTSNPN and CDR2 SVGIG come from the germline V gene (reference sequence). In DNA form, the CDR3 reads TGTGCCTGGAGTGTGGCTAACACCGGGGAGCTGTTTTTT. Translated: CAWSVANTGELFF.

The V and J genes are TRBV27 and TRBJ2-4; no firm D call. CDR3 length: 13 amino acids. Germline V gives CDR1 MNHEY, CDR2 SMNVEV (reference sequence). V shed 4 bases and J shed 0 bases, with 4 bases lying between them. CDR3 region: CASSSLAKNIQYF. The DNA for the CDR3 is TGTGCCAGCAGTTCTCTAGCCAAAAACATTCAGTACTTC.

This chain joins TRBV11-2 and TRBJ2-7; maybe TRBD1 (6 bases). Trimming removed 0 bases at V and 3 bases at J, with 9 bases between. There are 14 residues in the CDR3. Germline lookup yields CDR1 SGHAT and CDR2 FQNNGV. CDR3 in DNA: TGTGCCAGCAGCTTAGAGGACAGTTTCTACGAGCAGTACTTC. As protein: CASSLEDSFYEQYF.

The rearrangement joins TRBV10-3 to TRBJ1-2; D is uncertain. CDR3 length: 12 amino acids. Germline lookup yields CDR1 ENHRY and CDR2 SYGVKD. Trimming shortened V by 5 bases and J by 2 bases, and 6 bases separated the two germline ends. The CDR3 sequence: CAISPQNYGYTF. In DNA, the CDR3 is TGTGCCATCAGTCCCCAGAACTATGGCTACACCTTC.

The J gene is TRBJ2-1, the V gene TRBV6-6, with 15 nucleotides matching TRBD2. From germline, CDR1 is MNHNY and CDR2 SVGAGI (reference sequence). This CDR3 is 15 amino acids long. Trimming cost V 5 bases and J 9 bases; bases outside gene matches: 5. CDR3 in DNA: TGTGCCAGCAGTAGGACTAGCGGGGGGGATCGTGAGCAGTTCTTC. This codes for CASSRTSGGDREQFF.

This chain links TRBV7-9 with TRBJ1-5; TRBD1 is a possible D gene (5 bases). V dropped 1 base and J dropped 2 bases, with 12 bases sitting between them. The CDR3 has 16 amino acids. Germline V gene data show CDR1 as SEHNR and CDR2 as FQNEAQ (reference sequence). The CDR3: CASSLVGQGGNQPQHF. CDR3 DNA sequence: TGTGCCAGCAGCTTAGTGGGCCAGGGAGGCAATCAGCCCCAGCATTTT.

The rearrangement uses TRBV10-1 and TRBJ1-1, with a tentative D call TRBD1 (6 bases). The length of the CDR3 is 14 residues. Germline values: CDR1 WNHNN, CDR2 SYGVQD (reference sequence). Trimming left V 3 bases short and J 9 bases short, with 17 bases between. The CDR3 loop is CASSDRGGGRKAFF. CDR3 DNA: TGCGCCAGCAGTGACCGAGGGGGGGGACGGAAAGCTTTCTTT.

This clone occurred a few times. The chain combines TRBV29-1 with TRBJ1-2; 7 bases map to TRBD1. The germline V gene encodes CDR1 SQVTM and CDR2 ANQGSEA. The CDR3 consists of 13 residues. J lost 4 bases, V lost 7 bases, and 9 bases had no gene match. CDR3 protein: CSGQDRDSYGYTF. CDR3 DNA sequence: TGCAGCGGCCAAGACCGGGACAGCTATGGCTACACCTTC.

Worth noting for this clone: Possible read error: a much larger clone is one base away. The CDR3 nucleotides read TGTGCCAGCAGTTTTGGGGGTAGCAATCAGCCCCAGCATTTT. The encoded protein is CASSFGGSNQPQHF. The chain links TRBV28 to TRBJ1-5; TRBD1 is a possible D gene (5 bases). V gave up 3 bases and J gave up 0 bases, with 6 bases separating them. The CDR3 runs 14 residues. Germline CDR1 MDHEN, CDR2 SYDVKM.

The gene calls are TRBV6-6 and TRBJ2-1; tentative D call: TRBD2 (5 bases). This CDR3 comprises 14 residues. Germline CDR1 MNHNY, CDR2 SVGAGI (reference sequence). V was clipped by 8 bases and J by 5 bases, with 16 bases between them. The CDR3 protein is CASQTLSGNNEQFF. Here the CDR3 DNA reads TGTGCCAGCCAAACGCTAAGCGGAAACAATGAGCAGTTCTTC.

This clone occurred once. V and J are TRBV5-8 and TRBJ2-3; D is perhaps TRBD1 or TRBD2 (5 bases each). This CDR3 comprises 16 residues. V was pared by 4 bases and J by 0 bases, with 15 bases between. Germline V gene data show CDR1 as SGHTS and CDR2 as YDEGEE. CDR3 loop: CASSLGTSSSTDTQYF. The CDR3 DNA sequence: TGTGCCAGCAGCCTAGGGACCTCATCTAGCACAGATACGCAGTATTTT.

J is TRBJ1-2 and V is TRBV2, with no clear D. Germline V lookup: CDR1 SNHLY, CDR2 FYNNEI. Trimming cost V 0 bases and J 9 bases, with 11 bases left between them. The CDR3 sequence is 13 residues long. The chain's CDR3 is CASSEAVGLRYTF. The CDR3 coding sequence is TGTGCCAGCAGTGAAGCCGTAGGGCTGCGCTACACCTTC.

The chain joins TRBV6-4 to TRBJ2-5; TRBD2 might be the D (5 bases). The CDR3 loop spans 13 amino acids. Germline V gene data show CDR1 as MRHNA and CDR2 as SNTAGT. V lost 8 bases and J 5 bases, leaving 15 bases between the germline ends. CDR3 amino acids: CASPERAGETQYF. The CDR3 DNA follows: TGTGCCAGCCCGGAGAGGGCCGGGGAGACCCAGTACTTC.

The chain employs TRBV2 and TRBJ2-5, with unresolved D. With 8 bases removed from V and 5 bases from J, the gap between germline ends came to 12 bases. This CDR3 has 12 residues. Germline V gives CDR1 SNHLY, CDR2 FYNNEI. CDR3 residues: CASYLFRETQYF. The CDR3 DNA follows: TGTGCCAGCTACCTCTTTCGGGAGACCCAGTACTTC.